This T cell receptor (beta chain) was identified in a study of T cell responses to AZD1222 COVID-19 vaccine. Study background: The analysis combined second doses at about 4 or about 12 weeks.

This CDR3 contains 13 residues. The V end was cut by 3 bases, the J end by 9 bases, with 12 bases between. From germline, CDR1 is GTSNPN and CDR2 SVGIG (reference sequence). Clones were read by immunoSEQ multiplex PCR, and TCRdb kept only the in-frame ones, dropping some. The sample shows roughly 75,000 clones, 84% of them seen only once. This TCR was sampled from an adult in good health. Here the sequenced sample was peripheral blood, taken on day 0 of AZD1222 vaccination. The rearrangement joins TRBV30 to TRBJ1-6, with D maybe TRBD1 (5 bases). CDR3 protein: CAWSRATSSPLHF. The CDR3 nucleotides read TGTGCCTGGAGCAGGGCTACTAGTTCACCCCTCCACTTT.